Listed below are T cell receptor beta chains from one sample, sequenced in a study of response to subunit inactivated influenza vaccine. TCRdb called the RT-PCR reads again in MiXCR, with one record for every CDR3 protein. The sample has some 800,000 distinct CDR3 sequences; about 20% are singletons. Material: PBMCs from blood, obtained roughly 5 days after vaccination. The receptors were sampled from a man aged 50-59 years who received an inactivated influenza vaccine. The CDR3 runs from the conserved cysteine through the conserved F or W. Fields, in order: D gene, clone size, J gene, V gene, CDR3 protein, CDR3 DNA. The D gene is left open where the match is weak. A clone size is listed for some rows: how often the clone was seen (once, few, many), or a class if it is expanded.

>NA|NA|TRBJ2-1|TRBV9
CASSAAGFENEQFF
TGTGCCAGCAGCGCAGCAGGGTTTGAAAATGAGCAGTTCTTC
>TRBD1|NA|TRBJ2-7|TRBV5-1
CASATGQGIYEQYF
TGCGCCAGCGCTACGGGACAGGGCATCTACGAGCAGTACTTC
>NA|few|TRBJ2-7|TRBV6-1
CASGREQYF
TGTGCCAGCGGGAGGGAGCAGTACTTC
>NA|few|TRBJ2-7|TRBV30
CAWSFSGLNYEQYF
TGTGCCTGGAGTTTTAGCGGACTCAACTACGAGCAGTACTTC
>NA|few|TRBJ2-1|TRBV12-3/TRBV12-4
CASSFAGRGNEQFF
TGTGCCAGCAGTTTCGCGGGGCGCGGAAATGAGCAGTTCTTC
>TRBD2|NA|TRBJ2-1|TRBV24-1
CATSDSLLAGVRNEQFF
TGTGCCACCAGTGATTCACTCTTAGCGGGAGTTCGGAATGAGCAGTTCTTC
>NA|NA|TRBJ2-7|TRBV6-5
CASSPHGLEQYF
TGTGCCAGCAGTCCACATGGGTTGGAGCAGTACTTC
>TRBD1|NA|TRBJ2-5|TRBV7-7
CASSTGQGRETQYF
TGTGCTAGCAGCACGGGACAGGGGAGAGAGACCCAGTACTTC
>NA|NA|TRBJ2-1|TRBV20-1
CSARTGLGNEQFF
TGCAGTGCTAGGACAGGCTTGGGCAATGAGCAGTTCTTC
>TRBD1|NA|TRBJ2-2|TRBV25-1
CASKQGVTGELFF
TGTGCCAGCAAGCAGGGGGTCACCGGGGAGCTGTTTTTT
>NA|NA|TRBJ1-2|TRBV20-1
CSARPRQYGYTF
TGCAGTGCTAGACCTCGACAGTATGGCTACACCTTC
>TRBD1|few|TRBJ1-5|TRBV28
CASAGTGVGQPQHF
TGTGCCAGCGCAGGGACAGGGGTAGGGCAGCCCCAGCATTTT
>NA|many|TRBJ2-7|TRBV12-3/TRBV12-4
CASSLGQDLYEQYF
TGTGCCAGCAGTTTAGGGCAGGACCTCTACGAGCAGTACTTC
>TRBD1|few|TRBJ1-5|TRBV12-3/TRBV12-4
CASSSGDRGSNQPQHF
TGTGCCAGCAGCTCCGGAGACAGGGGGAGCAATCAGCCCCAGCATTTT
>NA|few|TRBJ2-7|TRBV20-1
CSARGGATYEQYF
TGCAGTGCTAGAGGCGGGGCAACCTACGAGCAGTACTTC
>TRBD1|few|TRBJ2-5|TRBV5-1
CASSRQGKMETQYF
TGCGCCAGCAGCCGACAGGGTAAAATGGAGACCCAGTACTTC
>TRBD1|NA|TRBJ1-1|TRBV20-1
CSAQETGPNTEAFF
TGCAGTGCGCAAGAGACAGGGCCGAACACTGAAGCTTTCTTT
>NA|few|TRBJ2-3|TRBV7-7
CASSPGTGTQYF
TGTGCTAGCAGCCCCGGGACCGGTACGCAGTATTTT
>TRBD2|few|TRBJ2-7|TRBV20-1
CSARVPLAGEQYF
TGCAGTGCTAGAGTTCCCCTAGCGGGGGAGCAGTACTTC
>TRBD2|NA|TRBJ2-7|TRBV7-2
CASSLASGESYEQYF
TGTGCCAGCAGCTTAGCTAGCGGGGAGTCCTACGAGCAGTACTTC
>NA|few|TRBJ2-3|TRBV24-1
CATSGGRTGATDTQYF
TGTGCCACCAGTGGTGGAAGGACGGGAGCCACAGATACGCAGTATTTT
>TRBD1|few|TRBJ2-7|TRBV27
CASSEQGPHYEQYF
TGTGCCAGCAGTGAACAGGGGCCCCACTACGAGCAGTACTTC
>NA|NA|TRBJ1-2|TRBV12-3/TRBV12-4
CASSLFGAGDGYTF
TGTGCCAGCAGTTTATTCGGGGCCGGGGATGGCTACACCTTC
>NA|NA|TRBJ1-4|TRBV25-1
CASRGDNEKLFF
TGTGCCAGCAGAGGGGATAATGAAAAACTGTTTTTT
>NA|many|TRBJ1-2|TRBV12-3/TRBV12-4
CASSLAETADYGYTF
TGTGCCAGCAGTTTAGCGGAGACAGCGGACTATGGCTACACCTTC
>NA|NA|TRBJ2-7|TRBV5-1
CASSRERSGEQYF
TGCGCCAGCAGCAGAGAGAGAAGTGGCGAGCAGTACTTC
>NA|NA|TRBJ2-7|TRBV6-5
CASSQSSTYEQYF
TGTGCCAGCAGTCAGTCGAGCACCTACGAGCAGTACTTC
>NA|NA|TRBJ2-1|TRBV9
CASSVEGVPYNEQFF
TGTGCCAGCAGCGTAGAAGGTGTGCCGTACAATGAGCAGTTCTTC
>NA|NA|TRBJ2-6|TRBV10-3
CAISDGPESSGANVLTF
TGTGCCATCAGTGATGGGCCGGAATCCTCTGGGGCCAACGTCCTGACTTTC
>TRBD2|few|TRBJ2-1|TRBV29-1
CSVEDRLAVGEQFF
TGCAGCGTTGAAGATCGACTAGCGGTAGGTGAGCAGTTCTTC
>NA|NA|TRBJ2-7|TRBV4-2
CASSQDPTSFDEQYF
TGTGCCAGCAGCCAAGATCCCACTTCCTTTGACGAGCAGTACTTC
>NA|NA|TRBJ2-7|TRBV28
CASSSSLPPYEEYF
TGTGCCAGCAGTTCGTCGCTGCCCCCCTACGAGGAGTACTTC
>TRBD2|NA|TRBJ2-1|TRBV29-1
CSVEGPGGNEQFF
TGCAGCGTTGAAGGGCCGGGGGGCAATGAGCAGTTCTTC